These 7 T cell receptor beta chains came from one sample sequenced in a study of blood T cell repertoires in COVID-19. Assay used: immunoSEQ multiplex PCR; TCRdb lists only in-frame clones, some missing. The data contain 100,000 or so clones, 85% to 95% of them singletons. Sequencing was done on a sample of peripheral blood. All receptors come from a man aged 50 to 59 with active COVID-19.

The gene calls are TRBV7-3 and TRBJ1-4; possibly TRBD1 for D (5 bases). Trimming removed 3 bases at V and 7 bases at J, with 9 bases between. Germline CDR1 and CDR2: SGHTA and FQGTGA. The CDR3 is made up of 13 amino acids. For the CDR3, the DNA is TGTGCCAGCAGCTTGGGCGGGGGTGAAAAACTGTTTTTT. Translating gives CASSLGGGEKLFF.

This chain uses TRBV27 with TRBJ1-5, with 7 bases aligning to TRBD1. Germline V CDR1 and CDR2: MNHEY, SMNVEV (reference sequence). The CDR3 length is 13 residues. J gave up 7 bases and V 6 bases, and 6 bases lay outside the gene matches. This CDR3 is CASRNRGGQPQHF. The CDR3 DNA is TGTGCCAGCAGGAACAGGGGAGGCCAGCCCCAGCATTTT.

The chain is built from TRBV7-8 and TRBJ2-2, with 10 bases that match TRBD1. This CDR3 region has 18 residues. Germline trimming cut 3 bases from V and 0 bases from J; bases unmatched to any gene: 7. Germline loops: CDR1 SGHVS, CDR2 FQNEAQ. The CDR3 loop is CASSFLQGQGPNTGELFF. DNA of the CDR3: TGTGCCAGCAGCTTTCTCCAGGGACAGGGGCCGAACACCGGGGAGCTGTTTTTT.

Worth noting for this clone: An end of the junction does not agree with germline; a read error may underlie this. The rearrangement joins TRBV2 to TRBJ1-2; TRBD1 aligns across 9 bases. Germline V gives CDR1 SNHLY, CDR2 FYNNEI. The CDR3 has 12 amino acids. The CDR3 sequence: CASSYRTGVIPF. For the CDR3, the DNA is TGTGCCAGCAGTTATAGGACAGGGGTTATCCCCTTC.

V is TRBV14 and J is TRBJ1-2; D might be TRBD1 (5 bases). Germline V CDR1 and CDR2: SGHDN, FVKESK. The V and J ends lost 0 bases and 2 bases respectively, with 7 bases between them. The CDR3 is made up of 14 amino acids. In DNA form, the CDR3 reads TGTGCCAGCAGCCAAGATAGGGGAAACTATGGCTACACCTTC. Translation: CASSQDRGNYGYTF.

The J gene is TRBJ2-1, the V gene TRBV5-4; 9 bases agree with TRBD2. V dropped 0 bases and J dropped 5; count of bases not matched to a gene: 3. Germline loops: CDR1 SGHNT, CDR2 YYREEE (reference sequence). The CDR3 is made up of 15 amino acids. The CDR3 DNA reads as TGTGCCAGCAGCTTGGGGTTAGCGGGAGACAATGAGCAGTTCTTC. Its protein product is CASSLGLAGDNEQFF. The full variable domain, completed using reference TRBV5-4 and TRBJ2-1, is ETGVTQSPTHLIKTRGQQVTLRCSSQSGHNTVSWYQQALGQGPQFIFQYYREEENGRGNFPPRFSGLQFPNYSSELNVNALELDDSALYLCASSLGLAGDNEQFFGPGTRLTVL.

This chain joins TRBV6-6 and TRBJ2-7; weak D call: TRBD2 (5 bases). With 4 bases removed from V and 3 bases from J, the gap between germline ends came to 10 bases. The CDR3 consists of 13 residues. CDR1 and CDR2 from the germline V gene are MNHNY and SVGAGI (reference sequence). CDR3 nucleotides: TGTGCCAGCAGTTCCCGGGAAAGCTACGAGCAGTACTTC. This encodes CASSSRESYEQYF.